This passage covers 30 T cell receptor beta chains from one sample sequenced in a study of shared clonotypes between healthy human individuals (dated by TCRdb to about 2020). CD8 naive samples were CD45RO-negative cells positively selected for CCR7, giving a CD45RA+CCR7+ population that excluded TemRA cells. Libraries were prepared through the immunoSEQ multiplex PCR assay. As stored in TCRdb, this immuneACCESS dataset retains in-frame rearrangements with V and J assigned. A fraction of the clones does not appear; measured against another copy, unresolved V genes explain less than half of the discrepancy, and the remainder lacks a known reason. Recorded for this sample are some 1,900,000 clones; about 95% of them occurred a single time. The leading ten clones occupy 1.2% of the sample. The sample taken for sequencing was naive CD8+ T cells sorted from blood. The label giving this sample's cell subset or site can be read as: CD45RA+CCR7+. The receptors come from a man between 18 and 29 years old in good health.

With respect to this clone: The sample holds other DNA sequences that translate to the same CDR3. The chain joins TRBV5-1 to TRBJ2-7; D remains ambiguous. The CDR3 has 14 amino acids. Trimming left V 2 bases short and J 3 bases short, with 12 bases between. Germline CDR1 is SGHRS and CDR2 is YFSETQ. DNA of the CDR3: TGCGCCAGCAGCTTAGGCACGGTAAGCTACGAGCAGTACTTC. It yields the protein CASSLGTVSYEQYF.

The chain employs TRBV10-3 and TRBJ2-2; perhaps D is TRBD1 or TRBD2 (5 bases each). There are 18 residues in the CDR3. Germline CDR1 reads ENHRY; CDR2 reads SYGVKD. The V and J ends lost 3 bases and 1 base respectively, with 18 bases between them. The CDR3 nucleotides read TGTGCCATCAGTGATGTAGGCTACGGGGCCCAGAACACCGGGGAGCTGTTTTTT. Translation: CAISDVGYGAQNTGELFF.

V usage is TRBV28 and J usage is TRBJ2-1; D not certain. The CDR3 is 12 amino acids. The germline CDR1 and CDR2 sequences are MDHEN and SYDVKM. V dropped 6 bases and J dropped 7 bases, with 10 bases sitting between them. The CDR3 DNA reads TGTGCCAGCAGCTACTTCACGAATGAGCAGTTCTTC. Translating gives CASSYFTNEQFF.

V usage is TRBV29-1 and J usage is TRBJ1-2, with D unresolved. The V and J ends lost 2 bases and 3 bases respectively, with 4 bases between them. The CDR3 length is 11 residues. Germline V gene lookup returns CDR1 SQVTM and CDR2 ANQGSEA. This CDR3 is CSVEKDYGYTF. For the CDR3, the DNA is TGCAGCGTTGAAAAGGACTATGGCTACACCTTC. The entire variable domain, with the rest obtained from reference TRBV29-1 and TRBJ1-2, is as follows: SAVISQKPSRDICQRGTSLTIQCQVDSQVTMMFWYRQQPGQSLTLIATANQGSEATYESGFVIDKFPISRPNLTFSTLTVSNMSPEDSSIYLCSVEKDYGYTFGSGTRLTVV.

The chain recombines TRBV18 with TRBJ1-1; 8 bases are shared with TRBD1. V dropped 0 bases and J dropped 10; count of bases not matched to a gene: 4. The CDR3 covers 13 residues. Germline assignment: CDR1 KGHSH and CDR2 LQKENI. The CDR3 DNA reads TGTGCCAGCTCACCACCGGGGCAGGGGGCAGCTTTCTTT. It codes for CASSPPGQGAAFF.

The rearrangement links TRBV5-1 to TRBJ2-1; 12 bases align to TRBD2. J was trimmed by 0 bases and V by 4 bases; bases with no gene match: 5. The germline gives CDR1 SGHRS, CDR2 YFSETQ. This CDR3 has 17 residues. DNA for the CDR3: TGCGCCAGCAGCCGGACTAGCGGGATAAGCTCCTACAATGAGCAGTTCTTC. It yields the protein CASSRTSGISSYNEQFF.

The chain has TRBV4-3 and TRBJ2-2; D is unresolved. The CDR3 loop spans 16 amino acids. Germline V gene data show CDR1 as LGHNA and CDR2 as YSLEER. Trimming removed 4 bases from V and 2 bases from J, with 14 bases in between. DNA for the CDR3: TGCGCCAGCAGCCTCCATTCGGTGTTAAACACCGGGGAGCTGTTTTTT. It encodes CASSLHSVLNTGELFF.

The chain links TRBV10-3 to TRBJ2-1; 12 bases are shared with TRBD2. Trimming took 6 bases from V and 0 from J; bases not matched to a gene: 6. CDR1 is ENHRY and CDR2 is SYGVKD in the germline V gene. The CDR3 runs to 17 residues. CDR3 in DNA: TGTGCCATCAGGCATGGACTAGCGGGGAGCTCCTACAATGAGCAGTTCTTC. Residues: CAIRHGLAGSSYNEQFF.

CDR3 bases: TGCAGCGTTGAATTCGGCACTCCCTACGAGCAGTACTTC. It translates to CSVEFGTPYEQYF. The chain links TRBV29-1 to TRBJ2-7, with D unclear. Looked up from germline, CDR1 is SQVTM and CDR2 is ANQGSEA. The CDR3 contains 13 residues. V dropped 2 bases and J dropped 2 bases, with 10 bases sitting between them.

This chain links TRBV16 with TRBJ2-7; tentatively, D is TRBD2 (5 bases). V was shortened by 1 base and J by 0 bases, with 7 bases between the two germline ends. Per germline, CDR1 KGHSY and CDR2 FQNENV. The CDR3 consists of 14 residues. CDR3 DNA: TGTGCCAGCAGCCAATACGGGGACTCCTACGAGCAGTACTTC. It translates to CASSQYGDSYEQYF.

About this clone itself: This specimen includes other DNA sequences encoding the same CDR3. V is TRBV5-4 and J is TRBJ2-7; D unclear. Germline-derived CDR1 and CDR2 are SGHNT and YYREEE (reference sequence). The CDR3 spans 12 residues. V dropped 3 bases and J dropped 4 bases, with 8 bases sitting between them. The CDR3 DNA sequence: TGTGCCAGCAGCTCGGACGGATACGAGCAGTACTTC. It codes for CASSSDGYEQYF.

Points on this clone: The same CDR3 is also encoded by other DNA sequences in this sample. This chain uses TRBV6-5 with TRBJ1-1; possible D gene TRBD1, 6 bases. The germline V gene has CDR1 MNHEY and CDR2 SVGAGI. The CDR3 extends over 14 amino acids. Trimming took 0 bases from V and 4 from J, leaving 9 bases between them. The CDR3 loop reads CASSYSEGGTEAFF. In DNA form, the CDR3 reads TGTGCCAGCAGTTACTCGGAGGGGGGCACTGAAGCTTTCTTT.

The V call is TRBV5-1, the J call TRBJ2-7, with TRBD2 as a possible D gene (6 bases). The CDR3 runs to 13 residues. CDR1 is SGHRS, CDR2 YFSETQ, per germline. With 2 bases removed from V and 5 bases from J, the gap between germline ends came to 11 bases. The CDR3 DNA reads TGCGCCAGCAGCTTTGGGTGGGAGGACGAGCAGTACTTC. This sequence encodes CASSFGWEDEQYF.

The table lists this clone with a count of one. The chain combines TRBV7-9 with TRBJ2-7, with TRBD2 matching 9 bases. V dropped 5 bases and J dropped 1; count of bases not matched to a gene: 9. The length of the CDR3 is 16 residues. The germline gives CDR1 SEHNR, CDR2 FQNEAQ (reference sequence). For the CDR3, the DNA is TGTGCCAGCAGCCAAGGTCTGACTAGCGGATCCTACGAGCAGTACTTC. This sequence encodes CASSQGLTSGSYEQYF. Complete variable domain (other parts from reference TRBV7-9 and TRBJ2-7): DTGVSQNPRHKITKRGQNVTFRCDPISEHNRLYWYRQTLGQGPEFLTYFQNEAQLEKSRLLSDRFSAERPKGSFSTLEIQRTEQGDSAMYLCASSQGLTSGSYEQYFGPGTRLTVT.

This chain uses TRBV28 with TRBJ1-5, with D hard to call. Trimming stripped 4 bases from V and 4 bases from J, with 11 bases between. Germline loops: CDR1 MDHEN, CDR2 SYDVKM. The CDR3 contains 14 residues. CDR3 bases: TGTGCCAGCAGTTCCCCATACGAGAATCAGCCCCAGCATTTT. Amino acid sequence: CASSSPYENQPQHF.

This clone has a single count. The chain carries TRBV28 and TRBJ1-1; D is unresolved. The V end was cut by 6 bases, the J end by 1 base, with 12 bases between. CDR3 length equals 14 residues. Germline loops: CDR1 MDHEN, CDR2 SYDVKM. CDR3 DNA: TGTGCCAGCAGCTACGGACTGAAGAACACTGAAGCTTTCTTT. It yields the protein CASSYGLKNTEAFF.

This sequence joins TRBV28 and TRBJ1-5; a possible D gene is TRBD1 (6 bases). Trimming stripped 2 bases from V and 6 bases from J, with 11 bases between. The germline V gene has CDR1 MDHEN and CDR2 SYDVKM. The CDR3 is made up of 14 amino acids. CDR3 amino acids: CASSLMRGSQPQHF. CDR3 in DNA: TGTGCCAGCAGTTTAATGAGGGGGAGTCAGCCCCAGCATTTT.

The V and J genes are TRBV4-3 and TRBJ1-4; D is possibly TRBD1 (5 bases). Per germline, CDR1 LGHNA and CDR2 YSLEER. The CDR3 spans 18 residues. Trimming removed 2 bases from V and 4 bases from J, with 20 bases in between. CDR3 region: CASSQWTEGGADNEKLFF. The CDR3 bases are TGCGCCAGCAGCCAATGGACGGAAGGCGGGGCGGATAATGAAAAACTGTTTTTT.

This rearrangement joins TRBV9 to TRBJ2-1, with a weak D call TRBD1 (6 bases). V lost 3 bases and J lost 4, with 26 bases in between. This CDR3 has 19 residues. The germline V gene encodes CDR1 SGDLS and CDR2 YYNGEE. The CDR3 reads CASSDRRTATVRGYNEQFF. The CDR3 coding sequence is TGTGCCAGCAGCGACCGGAGGACGGCAACAGTCAGGGGTTACAATGAGCAGTTCTTC.

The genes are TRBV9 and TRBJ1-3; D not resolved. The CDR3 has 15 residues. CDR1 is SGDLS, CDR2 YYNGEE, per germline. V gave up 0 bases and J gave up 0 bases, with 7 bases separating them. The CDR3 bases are TGTGCCAGCAGCGTAGAAACAAACTCTGGAAACACCATATATTTT. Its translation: CASSVETNSGNTIYF.

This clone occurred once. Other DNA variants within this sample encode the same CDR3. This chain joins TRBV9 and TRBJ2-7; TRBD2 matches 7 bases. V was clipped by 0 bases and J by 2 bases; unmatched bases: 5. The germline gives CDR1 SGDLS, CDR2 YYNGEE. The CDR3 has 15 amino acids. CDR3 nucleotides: TGTGCCAGCAGCGTAGGTGGGCGGGAGACCTACGAGCAGTACTTC. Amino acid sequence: CASSVGGRETYEQYF.

The chain's CDR3 is CASSYSNGANGELFF. CDR3 bases: TGTGCCAGCAGTTACTCGAACGGGGCGAACGGGGAGCTGTTTTTT. The chain carries TRBV6-6 and TRBJ2-2; D may correspond to TRBD1 or TRBD2 (5 bases each). Germline assignment: CDR1 MNHNY and CDR2 SVGAGI (reference sequence). Trimming took 0 bases from V and 7 from J, leaving 12 bases between them. The CDR3 runs to 15 residues.

The CDR3 protein is CASTGLVTYEQYF. Written as DNA, the CDR3 is TGCGCCAGCACCGGACTAGTTACCTACGAGCAGTACTTC. The rearrangement links TRBV10-2 to TRBJ2-7, with 7 bases aligning to TRBD2. Germline-derived CDR1 and CDR2 are WSHSY and SAAADI. There are 13 residues in the CDR3. Trimming at V came to 7 bases and at J to 2 bases, leaving 5 bases not matched to a gene.

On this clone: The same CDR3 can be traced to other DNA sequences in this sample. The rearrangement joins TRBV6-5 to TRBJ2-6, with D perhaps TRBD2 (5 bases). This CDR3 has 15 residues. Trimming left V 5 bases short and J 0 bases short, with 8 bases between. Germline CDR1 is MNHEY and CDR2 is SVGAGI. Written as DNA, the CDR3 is TGTGCCAGCAGTCCCGAGGGCTCTGGGGCCAACGTCCTGACTTTC. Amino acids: CASSPEGSGANVLTF.

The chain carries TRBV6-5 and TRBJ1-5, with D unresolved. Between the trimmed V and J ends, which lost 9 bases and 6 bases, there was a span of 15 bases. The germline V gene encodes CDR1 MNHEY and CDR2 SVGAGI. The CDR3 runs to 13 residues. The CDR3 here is CASQGKGSQPQHF. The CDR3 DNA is TGTGCCAGTCAAGGAAAGGGCTCTCAGCCCCAGCATTTT.

CDR3 sequence: CSVEGYRGYEQYF. The CDR3 region has the DNA TGCAGCGTTGAAGGGTACAGGGGCTACGAGCAGTACTTC. The chain carries TRBV29-1 and TRBJ2-7; TRBD1 agrees at 7 bases. Losses at the gene ends were 1 base for V and 3 bases for J; bases not matched to a gene: 3. The germline V gene encodes CDR1 SQVTM and CDR2 ANQGSEA. CDR3 length equals 13 residues.

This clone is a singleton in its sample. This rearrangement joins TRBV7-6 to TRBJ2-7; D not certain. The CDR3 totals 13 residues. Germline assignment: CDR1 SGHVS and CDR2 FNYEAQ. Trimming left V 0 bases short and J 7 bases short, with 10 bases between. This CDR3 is CASSLAGLGEQYF. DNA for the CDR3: TGTGCCAGCAGCTTAGCAGGTCTCGGGGAGCAGTACTTC.

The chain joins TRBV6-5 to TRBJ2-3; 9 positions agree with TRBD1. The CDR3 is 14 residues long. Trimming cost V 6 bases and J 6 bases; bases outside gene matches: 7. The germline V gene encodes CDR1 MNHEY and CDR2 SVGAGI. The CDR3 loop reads CASSTGQGYDTQYF. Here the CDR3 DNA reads TGTGCCAGCAGCACCGGACAGGGGTATGATACGCAGTATTTT.

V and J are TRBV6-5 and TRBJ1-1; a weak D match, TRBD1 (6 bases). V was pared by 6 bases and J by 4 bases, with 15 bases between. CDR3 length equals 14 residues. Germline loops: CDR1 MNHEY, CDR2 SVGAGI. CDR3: CASSLQGGGTEAFF. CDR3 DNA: TGTGCCAGCAGCCTACAGGGAGGTGGCACTGAAGCTTTCTTT.

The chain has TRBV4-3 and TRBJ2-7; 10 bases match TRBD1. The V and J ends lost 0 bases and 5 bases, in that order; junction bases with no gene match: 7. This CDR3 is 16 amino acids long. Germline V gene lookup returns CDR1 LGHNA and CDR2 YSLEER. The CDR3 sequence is CASSQESGTGVDEQYF. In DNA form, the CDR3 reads TGCGCCAGCAGCCAAGAGTCGGGGACAGGGGTTGACGAGCAGTACTTC.